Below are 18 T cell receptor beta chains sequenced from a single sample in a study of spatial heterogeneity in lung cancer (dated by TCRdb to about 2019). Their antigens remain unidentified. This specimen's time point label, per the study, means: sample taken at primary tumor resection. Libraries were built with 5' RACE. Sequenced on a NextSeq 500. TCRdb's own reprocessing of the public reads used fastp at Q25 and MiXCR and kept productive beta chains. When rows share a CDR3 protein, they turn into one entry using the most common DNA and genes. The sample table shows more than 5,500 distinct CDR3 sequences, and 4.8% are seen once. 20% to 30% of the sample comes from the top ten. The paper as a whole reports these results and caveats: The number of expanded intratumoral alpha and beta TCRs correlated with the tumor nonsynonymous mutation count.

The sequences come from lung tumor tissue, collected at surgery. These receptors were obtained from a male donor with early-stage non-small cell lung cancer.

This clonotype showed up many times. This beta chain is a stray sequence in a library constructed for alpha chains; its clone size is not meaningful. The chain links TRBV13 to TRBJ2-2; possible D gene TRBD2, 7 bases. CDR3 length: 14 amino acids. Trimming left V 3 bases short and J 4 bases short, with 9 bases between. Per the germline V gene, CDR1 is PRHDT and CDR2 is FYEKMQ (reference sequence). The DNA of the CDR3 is TGTGCCAGCAGCTTCGGGGGGCTCACCGGGGAGCTGTTTTTT. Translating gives CASSFGGLTGELFF.

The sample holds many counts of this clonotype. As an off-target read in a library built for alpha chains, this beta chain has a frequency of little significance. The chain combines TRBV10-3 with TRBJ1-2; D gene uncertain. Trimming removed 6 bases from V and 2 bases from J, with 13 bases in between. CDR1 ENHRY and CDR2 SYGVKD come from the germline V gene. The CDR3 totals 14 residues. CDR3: CAISFQDTNYGYTF. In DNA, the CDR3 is TGTGCCATCAGCTTCCAAGACACCAACTATGGCTACACCTTC.

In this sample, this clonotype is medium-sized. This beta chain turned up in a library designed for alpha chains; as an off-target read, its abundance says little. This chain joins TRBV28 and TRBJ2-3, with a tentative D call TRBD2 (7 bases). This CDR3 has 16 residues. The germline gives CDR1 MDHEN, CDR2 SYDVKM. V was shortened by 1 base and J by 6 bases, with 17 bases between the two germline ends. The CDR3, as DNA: TGTGCCAGCAGTTTATCTGAGCGGGGCCAGGGGGATACGCAGTATTTT. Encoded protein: CASSLSERGQGDTQYF.

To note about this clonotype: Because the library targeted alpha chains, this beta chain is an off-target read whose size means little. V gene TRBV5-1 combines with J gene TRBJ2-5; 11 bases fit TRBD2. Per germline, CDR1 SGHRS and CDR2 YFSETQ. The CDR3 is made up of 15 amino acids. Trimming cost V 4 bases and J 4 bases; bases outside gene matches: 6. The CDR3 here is CASSPGLAAGETQYF. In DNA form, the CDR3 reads TGCGCCAGCAGCCCGGGACTAGCGGCTGGAGAGACCCAGTACTTC. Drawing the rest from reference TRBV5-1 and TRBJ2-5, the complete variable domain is KAGVTQTPRYLIKTRGQQVTLSCSPISGHRSVSWYQQTPGQGLQFLFEYFSETQRNKGNFPGRFSGRQFSNSRSEMNVSTLELGDSALYLCASSPGLAAGETQYFGPGTRLLVL.

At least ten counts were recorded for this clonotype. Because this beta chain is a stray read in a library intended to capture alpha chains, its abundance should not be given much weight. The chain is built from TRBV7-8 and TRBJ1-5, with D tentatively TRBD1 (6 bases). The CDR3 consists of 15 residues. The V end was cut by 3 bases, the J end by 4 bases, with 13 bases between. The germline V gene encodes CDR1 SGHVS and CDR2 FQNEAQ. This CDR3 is CASSFLAGANQPQHF. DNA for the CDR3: TGTGCCAGCAGCTTTTTGGCGGGGGCAAATCAGCCCCAGCATTTT.

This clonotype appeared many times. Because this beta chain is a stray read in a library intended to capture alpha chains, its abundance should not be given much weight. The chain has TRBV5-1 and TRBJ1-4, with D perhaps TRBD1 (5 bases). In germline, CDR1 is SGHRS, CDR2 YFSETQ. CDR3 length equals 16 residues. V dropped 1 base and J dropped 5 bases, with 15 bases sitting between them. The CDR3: CASSLWPGLRNEKLFF. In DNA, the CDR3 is TGCGCCAGCAGCTTGTGGCCGGGACTGAGAAATGAAAAACTGTTTTTT.

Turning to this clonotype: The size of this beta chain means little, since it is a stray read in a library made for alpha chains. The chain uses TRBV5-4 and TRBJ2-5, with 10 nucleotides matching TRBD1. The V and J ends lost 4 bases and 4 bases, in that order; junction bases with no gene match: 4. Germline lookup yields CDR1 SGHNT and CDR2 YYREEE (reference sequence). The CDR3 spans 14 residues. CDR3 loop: CASSRQGAAETQYF. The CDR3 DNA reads TGTGCCAGCAGCAGACAGGGGGCCGCAGAGACCCAGTACTTC.

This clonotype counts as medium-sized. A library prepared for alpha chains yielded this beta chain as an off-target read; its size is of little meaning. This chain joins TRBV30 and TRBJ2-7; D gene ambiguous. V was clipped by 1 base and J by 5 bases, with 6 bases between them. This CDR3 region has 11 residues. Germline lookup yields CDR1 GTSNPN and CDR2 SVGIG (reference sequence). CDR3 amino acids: CAWSGQDEQYF. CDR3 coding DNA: TGTGCCTGGAGTGGGCAGGACGAGCAGTACTTC.

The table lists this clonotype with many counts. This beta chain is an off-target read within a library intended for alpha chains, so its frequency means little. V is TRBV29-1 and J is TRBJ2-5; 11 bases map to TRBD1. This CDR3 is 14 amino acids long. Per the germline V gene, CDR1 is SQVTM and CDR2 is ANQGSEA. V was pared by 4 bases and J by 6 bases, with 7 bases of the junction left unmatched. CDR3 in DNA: TGCAGCGTTGCGCGGACAGGGGGCCGACAGACCCAGTACTTC. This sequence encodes CSVARTGGRQTQYF.

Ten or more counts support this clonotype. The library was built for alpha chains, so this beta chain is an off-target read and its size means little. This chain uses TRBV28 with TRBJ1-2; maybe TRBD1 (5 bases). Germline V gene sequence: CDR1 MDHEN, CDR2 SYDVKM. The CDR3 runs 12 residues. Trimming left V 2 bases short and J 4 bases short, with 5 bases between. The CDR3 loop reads CASSLDSYGYTF. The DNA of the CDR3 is TGTGCCAGCAGTTTAGACAGCTATGGCTACACCTTC.

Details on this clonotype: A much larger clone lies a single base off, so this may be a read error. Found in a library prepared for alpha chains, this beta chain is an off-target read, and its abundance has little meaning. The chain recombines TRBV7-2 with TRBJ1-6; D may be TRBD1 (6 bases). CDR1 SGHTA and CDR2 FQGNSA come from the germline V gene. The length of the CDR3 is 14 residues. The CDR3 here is CASSLVGAYSPHHF. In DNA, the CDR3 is TGTGCCAGCAGCTTAGTGGGGGCTTATTCACCCCACCACTTT.

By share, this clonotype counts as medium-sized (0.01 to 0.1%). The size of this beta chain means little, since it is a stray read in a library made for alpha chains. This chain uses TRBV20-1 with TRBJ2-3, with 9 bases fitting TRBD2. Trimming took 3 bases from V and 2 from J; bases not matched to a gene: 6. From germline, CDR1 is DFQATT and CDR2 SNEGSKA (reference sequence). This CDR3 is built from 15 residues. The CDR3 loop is CSARLAGPTTDTQYF. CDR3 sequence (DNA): TGCAGTGCTAGGCTAGCGGGACCTACCACAGATACGCAGTATTTT.

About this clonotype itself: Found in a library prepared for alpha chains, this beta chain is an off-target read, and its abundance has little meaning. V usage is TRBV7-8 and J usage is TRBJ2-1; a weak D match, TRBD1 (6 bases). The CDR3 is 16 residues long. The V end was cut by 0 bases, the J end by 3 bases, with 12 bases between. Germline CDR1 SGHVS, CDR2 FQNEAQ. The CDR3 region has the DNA TGTGCCAGCAGCTTAGCGGACAGAAGGAACTACAATGAGCAGTTCTTC. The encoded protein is CASSLADRRNYNEQFF.

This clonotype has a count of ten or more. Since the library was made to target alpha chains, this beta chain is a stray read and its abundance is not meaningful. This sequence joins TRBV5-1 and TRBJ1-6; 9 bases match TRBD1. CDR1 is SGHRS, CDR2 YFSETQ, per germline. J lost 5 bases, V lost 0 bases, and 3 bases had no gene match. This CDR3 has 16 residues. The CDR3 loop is CASSLAGQGNNSPLHF. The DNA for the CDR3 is TGCGCCAGCAGCTTGGCCGGACAGGGGAATAATTCACCCCTCCACTTT. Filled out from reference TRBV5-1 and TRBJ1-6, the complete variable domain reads KAGVTQTPRYLIKTRGQQVTLSCSPISGHRSVSWYQQTPGQGLQFLFEYFSETQRNKGNFPGRFSGRQFSNSRSEMNVSTLELGDSALYLCASSLAGQGNNSPLHFGNGTRLTVT.

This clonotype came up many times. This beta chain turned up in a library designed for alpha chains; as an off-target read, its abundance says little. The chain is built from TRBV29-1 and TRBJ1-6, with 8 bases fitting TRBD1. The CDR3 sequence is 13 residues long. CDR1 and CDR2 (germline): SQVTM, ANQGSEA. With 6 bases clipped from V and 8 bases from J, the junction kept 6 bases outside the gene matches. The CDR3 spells CSVGQGVDSPLHF. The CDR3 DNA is TGCAGCGTCGGACAGGGAGTAGATTCACCCCTCCACTTT.

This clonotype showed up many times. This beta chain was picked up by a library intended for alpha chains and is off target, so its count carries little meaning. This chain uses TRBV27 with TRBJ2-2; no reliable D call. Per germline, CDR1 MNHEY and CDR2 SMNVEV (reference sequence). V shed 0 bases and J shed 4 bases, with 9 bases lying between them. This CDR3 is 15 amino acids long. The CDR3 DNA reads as TGTGCCAGCAGTTTATCGAGACTGATCACCGGGGAGCTGTTTTTT. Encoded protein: CASSLSRLITGELFF.

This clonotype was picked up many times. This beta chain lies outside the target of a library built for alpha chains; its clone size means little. The DNA of the CDR3 is TGTGCCAGCAGCTTGGGAGCGGACAGGACCTACGAGCAGTACTTC. It is translated as CASSLGADRTYEQYF. The genes are TRBV5-4 and TRBJ2-7, with 7 bases aligning to TRBD1. The trim removed 0 bases at V and 2 bases at J, leaving 5 bases unmatched. Germline CDR1 SGHNT, CDR2 YYREEE (reference sequence). The CDR3 runs 15 residues.

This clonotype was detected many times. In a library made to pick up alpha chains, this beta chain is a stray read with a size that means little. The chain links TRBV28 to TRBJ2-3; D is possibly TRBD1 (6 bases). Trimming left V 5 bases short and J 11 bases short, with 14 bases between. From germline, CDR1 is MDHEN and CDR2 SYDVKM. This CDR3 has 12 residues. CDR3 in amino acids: CASSPPRGGQYF. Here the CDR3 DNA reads TGTGCCAGCAGTCCCCCCAGGGGTGGGCAGTATTTT.